Following are 5 T cell receptor beta chains from one sample sequenced in a study of brain T cells in children with intractable seizures. Time point of the sample: blood from clinic visit 5 months post-surgery; TSC patient then seizure free. Generated by immunoSEQ multiplex PCR, the TCRdb table keeps only in-frame clones and is missing some. The sample lists about 340,000 clones, 93% occurring once. The sample here was peripheral blood, taken 5 to 6 months after surgery. The source of these receptors is a boy less than two years old with tuberous sclerosis and intractable seizures.

The chain recombines TRBV27 with TRBJ2-3; D remains unclear. Germline values: CDR1 MNHEY, CDR2 SMNVEV (reference sequence). The CDR3 runs to 16 residues. V shed 6 bases and J shed 0 bases, with 16 bases lying between them. CDR3 sequence: CASSPSPSPSTDTQYF. In DNA, the CDR3 is TGTGCCAGCAGCCCCAGTCCTTCCCCTAGCACAGATACGCAGTATTTT.

The chain is built from TRBV29-1 and TRBJ2-5; TRBD2 aligns across 11 bases. The germline V gene has CDR1 SQVTM and CDR2 ANQGSEA. The V gene end was trimmed by 2 bases and the J gene end by 7 bases; junction bases not matched to a gene: 12. This CDR3 is built from 16 residues. The CDR3 coding sequence is TGCAGCGTTGAACTAGCGGGGGGCGAAGGTTTTGGGACCCAGTACTTC. Encoded protein: CSVELAGGEGFGTQYF. The complete variable domain, with remaining parts taken from reference TRBV29-1 and TRBJ2-5, reads SAVISQKPSRDICQRGTSLTIQCQVDSQVTMMFWYRQQPGQSLTLIATANQGSEATYESGFVIDKFPISRPNLTFSTLTVSNMSPEDSSIYLCSVELAGGEGFGTQYFGPGTRLLVL.

V gene TRBV5-4 combines with J gene TRBJ2-7; 7 nucleotides agree with TRBD1. Per the germline V gene, CDR1 is SGHNT and CDR2 is YYREEE (reference sequence). The CDR3 has 13 amino acids. Trimming at V came to 1 base and at J to 2 bases, leaving 0 bases not matched to a gene. CDR3 in DNA: TGTGCCAGCAGCTTGACAGGGGCCTACGAGCAGTACTTC. Translation gives CASSLTGAYEQYF.

The rearrangement uses TRBV19 and TRBJ2-2; a weak D match, TRBD2 (5 bases). CDR1 LNHDA and CDR2 SQIVND come from the germline V gene (reference sequence). The CDR3 runs 16 residues. V lost 5 bases and J lost 5, with 18 bases in between. In DNA, the CDR3 is TGTGCCAGTAGTCTAAAGCCCACCGGGGTTACCGGGGAGCTGTTTTTT. Amino acids: CASSLKPTGVTGELFF.

The V and J genes are TRBV6-1 and TRBJ2-5; 10 bases line up with TRBD2. Germline V gene data show CDR1 as MNHNS and CDR2 as SASEGT. The CDR3 loop spans 17 amino acids. V lost 3 bases and J lost 5; bases outside the gene matches: 12. CDR3 region: CASSDQREGLGIETQYF. CDR3 nucleotides: TGTGCCAGCAGTGATCAGCGGGAGGGCCTAGGGATTGAGACCCAGTACTTC.